Presented here are 20 T cell receptor beta chains from one specimen sequenced in a study of blood T cell repertoires in COVID-19. TCRdb's copy holds only in-frame clones and misses some; the assay was immunoSEQ multiplex PCR. The sample yields roughly 200,000 clones, around four fifths seen once. Sequenced input: peripheral blood. Receptor source: a woman of 80 years or more with active or convalescent COVID-19.

The chain has TRBV18 and TRBJ2-7; 8 bases fit TRBD2. The junction had 7 bases not matched to a gene; V was cut back by 6 bases and J by 0 bases. The germline CDR1 and CDR2 sequences are KGHSH and LQKENI. The CDR3 sequence is 15 residues long. The CDR3 is CASSMSGSSSYEQYF. The CDR3 region has the DNA TGTGCCAGCTCGATGAGCGGGAGCAGCTCCTACGAGCAGTACTTC.

The chain recombines TRBV5-1 with TRBJ2-7, with TRBD1 matching 10 bases. V shed 4 bases, J shed 1 base, and the junction held 2 bases outside the gene matches. The CDR3 has 14 amino acids. CDR1 SGHRS and CDR2 YFSETQ come from the germline V gene. The DNA of the CDR3 is TGCGCCAGCAGCACGGGACAGGGGTCCTACGAGCAGTACTTC. Translated, it gives CASSTGQGSYEQYF.

DNA of the CDR3: TGTGCCAGCAGCCAGACCCAAATCGGGGGGCAGTACTTC. Protein product: CASSQTQIGGQYF. V usage is TRBV28 and J usage is TRBJ2-7; D perhaps matches TRBD2 (6 bases). V lost 6 bases and J 9 bases, leaving 18 bases between the germline ends. This CDR3 has 13 amino acids. Germline CDR1 is MDHEN and CDR2 is SYDVKM.

The chain carries TRBV28 and TRBJ2-6, with D perhaps TRBD2 (6 bases). CDR1 and CDR2 from the germline V gene are MDHEN and SYDVKM. With 8 bases removed from V and 0 bases from J, the gap between germline ends came to 11 bases. The CDR3 loop spans 15 amino acids. In DNA form, the CDR3 reads TGTGCCAGCGGGGGAGCGGGCTCTGGGGCCAACGTCCTGACTTTC. Its protein product is CASGGAGSGANVLTF.

The chain uses TRBV29-1 and TRBJ2-3; 10 bases line up with TRBD2. The CDR3 runs to 14 residues. With 4 bases clipped from V and 3 bases from J, the junction kept 4 bases outside the gene matches. CDR1 and CDR2 from the germline V gene are SQVTM and ANQGSEA. DNA for the CDR3: TGCAGCGTTGGGACTAGCGGTTCAACAGATACGCAGTATTTT. Protein sequence: CSVGTSGSTDTQYF.

The rearrangement links TRBV6-4 to TRBJ2-2, with 7 positions matching TRBD1. This CDR3 region has 16 residues. J lost 3 bases, V lost 5 bases, and 9 bases had no gene match. CDR1 and CDR2 from the germline V gene are MRHNA and SNTAGT. CDR3 nucleotides: TGTGCCAGCAGTCCAACAGGGGCCTTCGACACCGGGGAGCTGTTTTTT. Amino acid sequence: CASSPTGAFDTGELFF.

V usage is TRBV19 and J usage is TRBJ2-2; 8 positions agree with TRBD1. V was pared by 7 bases and J by 5 bases, with 9 bases of the junction left unmatched. CDR3 length: 15 amino acids. Germline V gene data show CDR1 as LNHDA and CDR2 as SQIVND (reference sequence). The CDR3 DNA follows: TGTGCCAGTACCCTGGACAGGGTGAGGACCGGGGAGCTGTTTTTT. This sequence encodes CASTLDRVRTGELFF.

This clone has just one count. The V call is TRBV18, the J call TRBJ1-1; TRBD1 matches 7 bases. The CDR3 is 14 residues long. The V and J ends lost 4 bases and 3 bases, in that order; junction bases with no gene match: 5. Germline V gene data show CDR1 as KGHSH and CDR2 as LQKENI. CDR3 sequence reads: CASSLDRDYTEAFF. CDR3 DNA: TGTGCCAGCTCACTAGACAGGGATTACACTGAAGCTTTCTTT.

The V and J genes are TRBV7-2 and TRBJ1-1; 7 bases match TRBD1. In germline, CDR1 is SGHTA, CDR2 FQGNSA. With V trimmed by 8 bases and J by 6 bases, 9 bases remained unmatched. The CDR3 extends over 13 amino acids. CDR3 DNA sequence: TGTGCCAGCCGCCTCTGGACAGGCGCTGAAGCTTTCTTT. Translated: CASRLWTGAEAFF.

As regards this clone: Distinct nucleotide sequences in the sample also encode this CDR3. The chain uses TRBV7-2 and TRBJ2-3, with 10 bases matching TRBD2. V was clipped by 5 bases and J by 6 bases; unmatched bases: 5. This CDR3 spans 14 amino acids. Germline-derived CDR1 and CDR2 are SGHTA and FQGNSA. Here the CDR3 DNA reads TGTGCCAGCAGCAGCGGACTAGCGGCGGATACGCAGTATTTT. The encoded protein is CASSSGLAADTQYF.

In its sample, this clone was seen many times. This chain connects TRBV4-2 to TRBJ2-7; 9 bases align to TRBD2. This CDR3 has 16 amino acids. CDR1 is LGHNA and CDR2 is YNFKEQ in the germline V gene. Trimming at V came to 0 bases and at J to 0 bases, leaving 3 bases not matched to a gene. CDR3 protein: CASSQDKAGGSYEQYF. In DNA form, the CDR3 reads TGTGCCAGCAGCCAAGATAAAGCGGGAGGCTCCTACGAGCAGTACTTC.

The rearrangement uses TRBV5-4 and TRBJ2-2; D unclear. The germline V gene encodes CDR1 SGHNT and CDR2 YYREEE (reference sequence). Trimming took 4 bases from V and 8 from J, leaving 12 bases between them. The CDR3 sequence is 13 residues long. The CDR3 region has the DNA TGTGCCAGCAGCCTGCCGGGTAGGGGGGAGCTGTTTTTT. Amino acids: CASSLPGRGELFF.

The chain employs TRBV12-5 and TRBJ1-6; possibly TRBD1 for D (6 bases). V lost 4 bases and J lost 8, with 6 bases in between. Germline V CDR1 and CDR2: LGHNT, FRNRAP. The CDR3 is made up of 12 amino acids. In DNA, the CDR3 is TGTGCTAGTGGTTCAGGGGATTCACCCCTCCACTTT. Encoded protein: CASGSGDSPLHF.

This clone occurred once. The chain uses TRBV12-3 or TRBV12-4 and TRBJ2-7; D ambiguous. The CDR3 is 12 amino acids. The germline V and J ends were trimmed by 5 bases and 2 bases, with 7 bases remaining between them. The DNA of the CDR3 is TGTGCCAGCAGTGAGGAGACCTACGAGCAGTACTTC. It codes for CASSEETYEQYF.

J is TRBJ2-2 and V is TRBV7-9; tentatively, D is TRBD2 (6 bases). Germline assignment: CDR1 SEHNR and CDR2 FQNEAQ (reference sequence). The ends were cut back, 5 bases at V and 3 bases at J, with 7 bases in the middle. This CDR3 comprises 13 residues. CDR3 residues: CASSPGDTGELFF. As DNA, the CDR3 is TGTGCCAGCAGCCCGGGGGACACCGGGGAGCTGTTTTTT.

J is TRBJ1-1 and V is TRBV5-1, with D possibly TRBD1 on 6 matching bases. V was trimmed by 4 bases and J by 0 bases, leaving 13 bases between them. Germline CDR1 SGHRS, CDR2 YFSETQ. The CDR3 is made up of 15 amino acids. The CDR3 DNA reads TGCGCCAGCAGCGCACAGGGATGGCTGAACACTGAAGCTTTCTTT. Its protein is CASSAQGWLNTEAFF. Drawing the rest from reference TRBV5-1 and TRBJ1-1, the complete variable domain is KAGVTQTPRYLIKTRGQQVTLSCSPISGHRSVSWYQQTPGQGLQFLFEYFSETQRNKGNFPGRFSGRQFSNSRSEMNVSTLELGDSALYLCASSAQGWLNTEAFFGQGTRLTVV.

Only a few counts were recorded for this clone. The gene calls are TRBV19 and TRBJ1-1; D gene unclear. V was clipped by 0 bases and J by 3 bases, with 5 bases between them. The CDR3 has 13 residues. The germline CDR1 and CDR2 sequences are LNHDA and SQIVND (reference sequence). Here the CDR3 DNA reads TGTGCCAGTAGTATAGACAGGTACACTGAAGCTTTCTTT. Translating gives CASSIDRYTEAFF.

This rearrangement joins TRBV5-1 to TRBJ2-3; the match to TRBD2 covers 10 bases. CDR3 length: 18 amino acids. CDR1 is SGHRS and CDR2 is YFSETQ in the germline V gene. J was trimmed by 0 bases and V by 0 bases; bases with no gene match: 7. CDR3: CASSLDASGGSSTDTQYF. The CDR3, as DNA: TGCGCCAGCAGCTTGGACGCTAGCGGGGGCTCTAGCACAGATACGCAGTATTTT.

V and J are TRBV6-2 or TRBV6-3 and TRBJ2-3; 10 bases are shared with TRBD2. With 6 bases clipped from V and 1 base from J, the junction kept 13 bases outside the gene matches. CDR3 length: 18 amino acids. Per the germline V gene, CDR1 is MNHEY and CDR2 is SVGEGT. The CDR3 loop is CASSPRGVSGRGTDTQYF. CDR3 sequence (DNA): TGTGCCAGCAGCCCTCGTGGGGTGAGCGGGAGGGGCACAGATACGCAGTATTTT.

The genes are TRBV5-1 and TRBJ1-1, with 9 bases matching TRBD1. J gave up 1 base and V 3 bases, and 13 bases lay outside the gene matches. The CDR3 covers 18 residues. Germline V gene lookup returns CDR1 SGHRS and CDR2 YFSETQ. The CDR3 is CASSSAPGTGKENTEAFF. CDR3 coding DNA: TGCGCCAGCAGCTCAGCACCCGGGACAGGGAAAGAGAACACTGAAGCTTTCTTT.